Shown below are 4 T cell receptor beta chains from a single sample sequenced in a study of circulating CD8 cells and anti-PD-1 response in melanoma. Using 15 ng of total RNA, TCR libraries were made with the QIAseq Immune Repertoire TCR panel. Using its own MiXCR run on the reads, TCRdb lists one record per CDR3 protein. The repertoire includes some 390 distinct CDR3 sequences, around 10% of them detected once, and approximately 56% sits in the top ten. Four subsets defined by PD-1 and/or TIGIT were sorted from live CD3+CD8+TCRalphabeta+ cells. Material: CD8+ T cells from PBMCs, obtained at baseline or after one month of anti-PD-1 therapy (not recorded which). The receptors originated from a human donor with melanoma.

The sample holds a few counts of this clonotype. The J gene is TRBJ2-7, the V gene TRBV2; weak D call: TRBD2 (5 bases). The ends were cut back, 7 bases at V and 1 base at J, with 8 bases in the middle. CDR1 is SNHLY and CDR2 is FYNNEI in the germline V gene. The CDR3 has 12 residues. CDR3 sequence: CASKWRSYEQYF. Here the CDR3 DNA reads TGTGCCAGCAAGTGGAGGTCCTACGAGCAGTACTTC.

The table lists this clonotype with a few counts. A much larger clone differs by one base, so this may be a read error. The V call is TRBV7-3, the J call TRBJ2-3, with TRBD2 identical over 7 bases. Germline V gene data show CDR1 as SGHTA and CDR2 as FQGTGA. This CDR3 comprises 14 residues. The CDR3 DNA sequence: TGTGCCACCAGCTTAACGGGAGGAAAAGATACGCAGTATTTT. It yields the protein CATSLTGGKDTQYF.

This clonotype is categorized as medium-sized. V gene TRBV30 combines with J gene TRBJ2-1; D is possibly TRBD2 (5 bases). This CDR3 comprises 12 residues. The V end lost 0 bases, the J end lost 14 bases, and 14 bases lay between the germline ends. Germline lookup yields CDR1 GTSNPN and CDR2 SVGIG (reference sequence). This chain's CDR3 is CAWSVDGPREFF. The CDR3 region has the DNA TGTGCCTGGAGTGTTGACGGCCCGAGGGAGTTCTTC.

This clonotype is labeled as large. This chain connects TRBV27 to TRBJ1-1; 7 nucleotides match TRBD1. The CDR3 is 13 residues long. Germline loops: CDR1 MNHEY, CDR2 SMNVEV (reference sequence). Germline trimming cut 6 bases from V and 6 bases from J; bases unmatched to any gene: 7. The CDR3: CASRGGGGSEAFF. In DNA form, the CDR3 reads TGTGCCAGCAGGGGAGGGGGCGGATCTGAAGCTTTCTTT.